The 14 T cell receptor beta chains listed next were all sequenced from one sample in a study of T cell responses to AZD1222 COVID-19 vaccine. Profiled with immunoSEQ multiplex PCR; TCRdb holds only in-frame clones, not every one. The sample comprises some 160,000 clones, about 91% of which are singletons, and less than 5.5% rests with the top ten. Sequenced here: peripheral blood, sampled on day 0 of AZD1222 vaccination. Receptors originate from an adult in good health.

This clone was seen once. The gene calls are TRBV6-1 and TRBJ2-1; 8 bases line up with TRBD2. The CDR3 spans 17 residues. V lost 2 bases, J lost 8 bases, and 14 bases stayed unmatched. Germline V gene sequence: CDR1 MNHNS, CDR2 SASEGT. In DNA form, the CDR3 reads TGTGCCAGCAGTGAAACCCCGCGCGGAGGACTAGCAGATGAGCAGTTCTTC. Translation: CASSETPRGGLADEQFF.

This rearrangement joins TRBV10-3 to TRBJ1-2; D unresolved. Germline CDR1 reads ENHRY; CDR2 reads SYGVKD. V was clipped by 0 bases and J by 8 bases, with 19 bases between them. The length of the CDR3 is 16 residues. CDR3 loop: CAISESRTSGFLGYTF. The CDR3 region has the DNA TGTGCCATCAGTGAGTCAAGGACCTCGGGTTTTTTAGGCTACACCTTC.

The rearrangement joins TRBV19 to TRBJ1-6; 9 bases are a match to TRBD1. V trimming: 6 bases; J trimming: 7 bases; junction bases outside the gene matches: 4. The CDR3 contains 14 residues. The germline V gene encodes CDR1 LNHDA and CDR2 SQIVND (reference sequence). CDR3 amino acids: CASSSTGGNSPLHF. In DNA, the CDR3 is TGTGCCAGTAGCTCGACAGGGGGGAATTCACCCCTCCACTTT.

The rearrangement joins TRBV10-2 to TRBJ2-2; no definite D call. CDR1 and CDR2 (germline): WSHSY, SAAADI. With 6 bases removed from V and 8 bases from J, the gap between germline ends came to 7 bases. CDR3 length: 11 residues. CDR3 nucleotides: TGCGCCAGCAGGACGGGTGGGGAGCTGTTTTTT. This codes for CASRTGGELFF.

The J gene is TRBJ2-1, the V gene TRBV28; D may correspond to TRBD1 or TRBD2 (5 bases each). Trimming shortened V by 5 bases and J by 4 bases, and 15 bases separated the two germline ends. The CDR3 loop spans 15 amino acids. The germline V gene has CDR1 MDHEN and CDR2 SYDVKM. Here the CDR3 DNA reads TGTGCCAGCAGTCCCCCCGGGACGACATACAATGAGCAGTTCTTC. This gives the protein CASSPPGTTYNEQFF.

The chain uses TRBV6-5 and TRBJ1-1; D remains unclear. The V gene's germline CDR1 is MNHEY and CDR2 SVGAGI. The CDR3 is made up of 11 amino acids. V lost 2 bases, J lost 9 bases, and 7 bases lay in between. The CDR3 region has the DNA TGTGCCAGCAGTTACATAGGGCAAGCTTTCTTT. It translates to CASSYIGQAFF.

CDR3 protein: CASSLQGPSGRGMETQYF. Here the CDR3 DNA reads TGTGCCAGCAGCTTACAGGGGCCTAGCGGGAGAGGTATGGAGACCCAGTACTTC. The chain links TRBV7-3 to TRBJ2-5, with 10 bases aligning to TRBD2. Per the germline V gene, CDR1 is SGHTA and CDR2 is FQGTGA. The CDR3 contains 18 residues. V shed 2 bases and J 5 bases; nucleotides not matched to a gene: 14.

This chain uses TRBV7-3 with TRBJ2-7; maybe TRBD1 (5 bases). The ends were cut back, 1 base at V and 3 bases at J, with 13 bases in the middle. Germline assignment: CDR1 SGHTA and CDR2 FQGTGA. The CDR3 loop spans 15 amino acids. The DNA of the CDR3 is TGTGCCAGCAGCTTAAGTGCAGGGCCTAACTACGAGCAGTACTTC. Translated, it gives CASSLSAGPNYEQYF.

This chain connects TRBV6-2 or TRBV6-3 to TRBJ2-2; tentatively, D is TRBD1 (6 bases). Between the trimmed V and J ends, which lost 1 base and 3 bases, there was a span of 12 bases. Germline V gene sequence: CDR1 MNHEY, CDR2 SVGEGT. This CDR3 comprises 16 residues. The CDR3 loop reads CASSYFQGRHTGELFF. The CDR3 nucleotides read TGTGCCAGCAGTTACTTCCAGGGGCGCCACACCGGGGAGCTGTTTTTT.

The CDR3 protein is CASSLDSYTEAFF. The CDR3 nucleotides are TGTGCCAGCAGTTTGGACAGTTACACTGAAGCTTTCTTT. The V call is TRBV12-3 or TRBV12-4, the J call TRBJ1-1; possibly TRBD1 for D (6 bases). V shed 3 bases and J shed 3 bases, with 8 bases lying between them. The CDR3 is 13 amino acids.

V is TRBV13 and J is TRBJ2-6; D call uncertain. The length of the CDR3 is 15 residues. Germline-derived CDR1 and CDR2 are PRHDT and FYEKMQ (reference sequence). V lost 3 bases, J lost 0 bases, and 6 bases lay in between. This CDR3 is CASSFRSSGANVLTF. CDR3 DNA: TGTGCCAGCAGCTTCCGGTCCTCTGGGGCCAACGTCCTGACTTTC.

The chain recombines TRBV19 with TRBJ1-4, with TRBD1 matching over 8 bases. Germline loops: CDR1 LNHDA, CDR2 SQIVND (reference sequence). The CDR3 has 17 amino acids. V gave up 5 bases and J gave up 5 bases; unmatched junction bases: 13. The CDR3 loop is CASSDRTGRAPNEKLFF. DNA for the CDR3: TGTGCCAGTAGTGACAGGACAGGGAGGGCCCCCAATGAAAAACTGTTTTTT.

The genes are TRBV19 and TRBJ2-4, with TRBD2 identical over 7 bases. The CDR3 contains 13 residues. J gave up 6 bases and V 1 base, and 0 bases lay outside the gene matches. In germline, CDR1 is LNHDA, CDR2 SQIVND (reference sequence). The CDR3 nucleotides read TGTGCCAGTAGTATAGCGGGGGGAAACATTCAGTACTTC. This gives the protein CASSIAGGNIQYF.

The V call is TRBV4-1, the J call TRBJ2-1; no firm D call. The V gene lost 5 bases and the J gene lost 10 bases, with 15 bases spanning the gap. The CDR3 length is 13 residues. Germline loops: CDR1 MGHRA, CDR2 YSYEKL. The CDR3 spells CASSERVRWEQFF. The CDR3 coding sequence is TGCGCCAGCAGCGAGCGAGTTAGGTGGGAGCAGTTCTTC.